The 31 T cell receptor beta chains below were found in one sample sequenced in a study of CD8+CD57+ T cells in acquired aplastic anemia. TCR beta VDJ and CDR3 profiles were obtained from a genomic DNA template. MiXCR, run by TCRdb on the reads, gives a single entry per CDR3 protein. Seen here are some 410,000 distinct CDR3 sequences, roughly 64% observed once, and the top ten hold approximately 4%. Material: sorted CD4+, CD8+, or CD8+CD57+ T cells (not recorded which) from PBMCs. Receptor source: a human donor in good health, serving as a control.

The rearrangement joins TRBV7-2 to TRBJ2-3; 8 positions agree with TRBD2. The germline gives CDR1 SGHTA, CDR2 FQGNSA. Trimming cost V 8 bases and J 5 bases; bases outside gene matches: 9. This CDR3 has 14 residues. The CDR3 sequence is CASGPAAGEDTQYF. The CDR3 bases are TGTGCCAGCGGCCCCGCAGCGGGGGAAGATACGCAGTATTTT.

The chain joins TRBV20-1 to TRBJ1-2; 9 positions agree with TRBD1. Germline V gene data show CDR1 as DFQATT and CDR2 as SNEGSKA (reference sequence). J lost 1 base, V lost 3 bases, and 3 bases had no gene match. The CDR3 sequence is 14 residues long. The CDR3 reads CSASGTGLNYGYTF. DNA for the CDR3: TGCAGTGCTAGTGGGACAGGGCTTAACTATGGCTACACCTTC.

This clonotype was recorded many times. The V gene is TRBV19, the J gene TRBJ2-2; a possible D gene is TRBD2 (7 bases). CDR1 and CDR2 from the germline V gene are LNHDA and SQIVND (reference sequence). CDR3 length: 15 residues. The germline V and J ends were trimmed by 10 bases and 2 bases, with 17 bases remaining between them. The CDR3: CAIRAGHINTGELFF. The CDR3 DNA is TGTGCCATCCGAGCGGGACACATAAACACCGGGGAGCTGTTTTTT.

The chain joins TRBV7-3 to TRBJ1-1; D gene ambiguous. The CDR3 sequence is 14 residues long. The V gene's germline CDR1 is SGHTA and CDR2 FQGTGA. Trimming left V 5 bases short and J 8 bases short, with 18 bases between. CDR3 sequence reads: CASSPNGDGTEAFF. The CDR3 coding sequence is TGTGCCAGCAGCCCAAACGGAGATGGTACCGAAGCTTTCTTT.

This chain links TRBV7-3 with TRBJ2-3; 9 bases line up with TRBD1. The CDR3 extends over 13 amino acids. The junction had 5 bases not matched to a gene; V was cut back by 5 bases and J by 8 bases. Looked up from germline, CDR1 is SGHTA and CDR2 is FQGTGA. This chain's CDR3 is CASSGTGPVTQYF. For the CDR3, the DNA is TGTGCCAGCAGCGGGACAGGGCCCGTTACGCAGTATTTT.

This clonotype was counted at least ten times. The CDR3 protein is CASSLAGGYGYGYTF. CDR3 bases: TGTGCCAGCAGCTTAGCAGGGGGTTATGGCTATGGCTACACCTTC. The chain has TRBV7-2 and TRBJ1-2, with a weak D call TRBD1 (6 bases). V was shortened by 0 bases and J by 4 bases, with 12 bases between the two germline ends. Germline values: CDR1 SGHTA, CDR2 FQGNSA. The CDR3 loop spans 15 amino acids.

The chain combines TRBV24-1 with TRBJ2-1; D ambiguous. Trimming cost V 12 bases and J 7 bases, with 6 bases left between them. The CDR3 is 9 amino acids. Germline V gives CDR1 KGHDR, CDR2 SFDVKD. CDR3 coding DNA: TGTGCCGTCGGTAATGAGCAGTTCTTC. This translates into CAVGNEQFF.

The CDR3 reads CASSLGTGRAGELFF. CDR3 in DNA: TGTGCCAGCAGTCTGGGGACAGGGCGAGCCGGGGAGCTGTTTTTT. The genes are TRBV7-3 and TRBJ2-2, with TRBD1 matching over 9 bases. This CDR3 comprises 15 residues. Trimming removed 6 bases from V and 6 bases from J; junction bases left unmatched: 8. Germline V gene data show CDR1 as SGHTA and CDR2 as FQGTGA.

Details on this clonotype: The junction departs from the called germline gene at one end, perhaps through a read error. CDR3 region: CASSLISSDRNQPQHF. CDR3 in DNA: TGTGCCAGCAGTTTAATTTCGAGCGACAGAAATCAGCCCCAGCATTTC. The V call is TRBV2, the J call TRBJ2-5, with a possible D match to TRBD1 (5 bases). The CDR3 length is 16 residues. Germline V gene sequence: CDR1 SNHLY, CDR2 FYNNEI.

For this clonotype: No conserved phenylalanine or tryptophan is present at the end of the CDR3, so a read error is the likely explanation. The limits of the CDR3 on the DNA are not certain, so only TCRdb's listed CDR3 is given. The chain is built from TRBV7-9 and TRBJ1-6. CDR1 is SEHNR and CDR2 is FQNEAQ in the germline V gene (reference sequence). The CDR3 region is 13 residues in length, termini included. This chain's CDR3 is CARQAAWKKIIPS.

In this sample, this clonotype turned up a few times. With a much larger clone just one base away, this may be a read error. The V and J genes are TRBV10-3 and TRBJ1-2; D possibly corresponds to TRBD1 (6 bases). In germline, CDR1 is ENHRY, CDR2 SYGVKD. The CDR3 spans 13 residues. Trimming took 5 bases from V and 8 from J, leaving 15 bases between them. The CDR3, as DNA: TGTGCCATCAGTTACACGGGGGCGAGGGGCTACACCTTC. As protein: CAISYTGARGYTF.

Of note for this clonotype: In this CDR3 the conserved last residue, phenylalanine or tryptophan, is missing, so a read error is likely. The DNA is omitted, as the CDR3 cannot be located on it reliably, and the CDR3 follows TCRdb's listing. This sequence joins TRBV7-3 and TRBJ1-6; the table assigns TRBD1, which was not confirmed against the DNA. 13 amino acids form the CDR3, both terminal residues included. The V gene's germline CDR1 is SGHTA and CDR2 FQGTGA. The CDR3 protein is CASSLMIQVIVSL.

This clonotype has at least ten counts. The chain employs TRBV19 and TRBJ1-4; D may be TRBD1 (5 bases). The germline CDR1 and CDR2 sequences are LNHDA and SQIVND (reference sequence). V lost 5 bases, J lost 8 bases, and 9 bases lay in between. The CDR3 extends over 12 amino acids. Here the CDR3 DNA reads TGTGCCAGTAGTGTGACAGTAGAAAAACTGTTTTTT. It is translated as CASSVTVEKLFF.

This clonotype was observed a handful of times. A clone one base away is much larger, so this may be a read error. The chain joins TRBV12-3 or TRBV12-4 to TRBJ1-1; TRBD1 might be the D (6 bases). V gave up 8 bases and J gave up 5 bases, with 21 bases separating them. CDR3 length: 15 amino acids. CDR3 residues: CASGVWGAFITEAFF. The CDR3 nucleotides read TGTGCCAGCGGCGTTTGGGGGGCGTTTATAACTGAAGCTTTCTTT.

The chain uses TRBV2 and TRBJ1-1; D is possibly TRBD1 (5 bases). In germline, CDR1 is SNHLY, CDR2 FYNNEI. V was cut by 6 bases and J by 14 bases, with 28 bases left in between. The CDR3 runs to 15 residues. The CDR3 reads CASSRGGGITGELFF. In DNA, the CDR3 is TGTGCCAGCAGCCGCGGGGGTGGGATAACCGGTGAACTGTTCTTT.

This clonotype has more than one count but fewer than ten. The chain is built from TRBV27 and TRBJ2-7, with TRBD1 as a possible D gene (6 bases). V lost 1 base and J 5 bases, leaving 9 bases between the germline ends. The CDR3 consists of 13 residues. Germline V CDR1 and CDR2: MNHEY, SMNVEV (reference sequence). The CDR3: CASSLFTGNEQYF. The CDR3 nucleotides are TGTGCCAGCAGTTTATTTACAGGGAACGAGCAGTACTTC.

The DNA of the CDR3 is TGCAGTGGCCAGGGCGTCGCGGGGCTCTCCGAGCAGTACTTC. Its protein is CSGQGVAGLSEQYF. The chain carries TRBV20-1 and TRBJ2-7, with D possibly TRBD2 on 6 matching bases. The V and J ends lost 7 bases and 6 bases respectively, with 22 bases between them. This CDR3 has 14 amino acids. In germline, CDR1 is DFQATT, CDR2 SNEGSKA (reference sequence).

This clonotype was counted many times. CDR3 DNA sequence: TGTGCCAGTAGTATTGGCAGGGCTGGCAATCAGCCCCAGCATTTT. It encodes CASSIGRAGNQPQHF. The chain employs TRBV19 and TRBJ1-5, with a possible D match to TRBD1 (5 bases). This CDR3 has 15 amino acids. Looked up from germline, CDR1 is LNHDA and CDR2 is SQIVND (reference sequence). Trimming removed 3 bases from V and 2 bases from J, with 11 bases in between.

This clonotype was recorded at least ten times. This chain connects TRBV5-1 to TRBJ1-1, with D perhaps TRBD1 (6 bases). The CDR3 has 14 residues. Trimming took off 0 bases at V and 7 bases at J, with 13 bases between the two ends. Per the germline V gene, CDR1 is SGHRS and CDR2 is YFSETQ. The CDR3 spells CASSLASGEGEAFF. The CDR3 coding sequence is TGCGCCAGCAGCTTGGCCTCAGGGGAGGGTGAAGCTTTCTTT.

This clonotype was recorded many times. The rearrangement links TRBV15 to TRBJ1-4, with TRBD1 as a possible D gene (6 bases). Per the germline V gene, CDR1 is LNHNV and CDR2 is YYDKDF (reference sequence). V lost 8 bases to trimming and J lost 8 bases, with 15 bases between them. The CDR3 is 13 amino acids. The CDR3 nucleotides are TGTGCCACCTCCTGGGGGCTGGGCGAAAAACTGTTTTTT. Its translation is CATSWGLGEKLFF.

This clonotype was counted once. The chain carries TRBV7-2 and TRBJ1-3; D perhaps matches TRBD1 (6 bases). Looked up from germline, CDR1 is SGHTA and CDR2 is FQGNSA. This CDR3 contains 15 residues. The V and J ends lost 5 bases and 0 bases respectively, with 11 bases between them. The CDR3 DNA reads TGTGCCAGCAGCAAAGGACAGACCTCTGGAAACACCATATATTTT. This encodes CASSKGQTSGNTIYF.

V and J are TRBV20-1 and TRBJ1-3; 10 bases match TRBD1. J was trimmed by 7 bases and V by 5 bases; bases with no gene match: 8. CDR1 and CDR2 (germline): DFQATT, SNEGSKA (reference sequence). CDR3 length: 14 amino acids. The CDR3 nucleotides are TGCAGTGCTGAGCCCGGGACAGGGGCGAACACCATATATTTT. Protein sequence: CSAEPGTGANTIYF.

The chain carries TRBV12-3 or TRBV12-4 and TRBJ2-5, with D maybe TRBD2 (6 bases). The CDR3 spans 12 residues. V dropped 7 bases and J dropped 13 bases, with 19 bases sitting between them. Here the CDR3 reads CASTDNLLARYF. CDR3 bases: TGTGCCAGCACGGACAACTTACTAGCAAGGTACTTC.

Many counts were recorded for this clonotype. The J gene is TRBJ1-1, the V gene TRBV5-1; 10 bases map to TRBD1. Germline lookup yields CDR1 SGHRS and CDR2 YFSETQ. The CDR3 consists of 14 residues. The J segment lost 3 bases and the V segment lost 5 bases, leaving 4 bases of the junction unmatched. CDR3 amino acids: CASSAGQGYTEAFF. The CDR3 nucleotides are TGCGCCAGCAGTGCGGGACAGGGGTACACTGAAGCTTTCTTT.

CDR3 loop: CASSLGQGMNTEAFF. CDR3 DNA: TGTGCCAGCAGCTTAGGACAGGGCATGAACACTGAAGCTTTCTTT. The V call is TRBV7-6, the J call TRBJ1-1, with 7 nucleotides matching TRBD1. J lost 0 bases, V lost 1 base, and 2 bases had no gene match. From germline, CDR1 is SGHVS and CDR2 FNYEAQ. This CDR3 has 15 amino acids. The full variable domain, rest sourced from reference TRBV7-6 and TRBJ1-1, is GAGVSQSPRYKVTKRGQDVALRCDPISGHVSLYWYRQALGQGPEFLTYFNYEAQQDKSGLPNDRFSAERPEGSISTLTIQRTEQRDSAMYRCASSLGQGMNTEAFFGQGTRLTVV.

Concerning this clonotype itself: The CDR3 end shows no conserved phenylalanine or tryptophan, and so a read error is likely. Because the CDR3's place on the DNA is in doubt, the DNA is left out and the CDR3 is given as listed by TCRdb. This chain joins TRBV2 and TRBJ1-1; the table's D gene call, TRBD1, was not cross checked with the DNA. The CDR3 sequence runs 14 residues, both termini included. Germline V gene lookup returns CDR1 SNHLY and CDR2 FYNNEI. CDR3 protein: CASNPGTGNTLAFC.

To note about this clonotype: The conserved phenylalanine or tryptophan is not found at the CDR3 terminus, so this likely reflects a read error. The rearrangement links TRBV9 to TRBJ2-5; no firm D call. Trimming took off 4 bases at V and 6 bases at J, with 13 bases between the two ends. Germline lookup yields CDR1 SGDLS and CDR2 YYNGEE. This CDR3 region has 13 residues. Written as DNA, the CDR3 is TGTGCCAGCAGCCCAGTTCAGGCCCAGACCCAGTACCTC. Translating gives CASSPVQAQTQYL.

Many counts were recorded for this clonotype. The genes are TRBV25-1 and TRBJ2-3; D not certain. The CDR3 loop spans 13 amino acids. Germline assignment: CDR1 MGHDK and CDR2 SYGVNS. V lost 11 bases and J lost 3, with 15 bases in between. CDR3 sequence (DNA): TGTGCCGCCACCCTCCCACTGACAGATACGCAGTATTTT. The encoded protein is CAATLPLTDTQYF.

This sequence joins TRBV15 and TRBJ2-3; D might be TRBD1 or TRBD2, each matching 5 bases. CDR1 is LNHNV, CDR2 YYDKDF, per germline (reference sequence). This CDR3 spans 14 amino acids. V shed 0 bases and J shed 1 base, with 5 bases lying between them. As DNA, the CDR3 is TGTGCCACCAGCAGAGAGGGGGGCACAGATACGCAGTATTTT. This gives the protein CATSREGGTDTQYF. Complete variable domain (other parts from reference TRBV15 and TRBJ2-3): DAMVIQNPRYQVTQFGKPVTLSCSQTLNHNVMYWYQQKSSQAPKLLFHYYDKDFNNEADTPDNFQSRRPNTSFCFLDIRSPGLGDTAMYLCATSREGGTDTQYFGPGTRLTVL.

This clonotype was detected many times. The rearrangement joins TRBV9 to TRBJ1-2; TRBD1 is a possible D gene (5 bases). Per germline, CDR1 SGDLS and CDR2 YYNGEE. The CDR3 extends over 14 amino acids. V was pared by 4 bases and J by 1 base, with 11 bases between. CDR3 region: CASSPTGGNYGYTF. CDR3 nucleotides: TGTGCCAGCAGCCCCACCGGGGGTAACTATGGCTACACCTTC. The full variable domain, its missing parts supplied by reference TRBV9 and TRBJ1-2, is DSGVTQTPKHLITATGQRVTLRCSPRSGDLSVYWYQQSLDQGLQFLIQYYNGEERAKGNILERFSAQQFPDLHSELNLSSLELGDSALYFCASSPTGGNYGYTFGSGTRLTVV.

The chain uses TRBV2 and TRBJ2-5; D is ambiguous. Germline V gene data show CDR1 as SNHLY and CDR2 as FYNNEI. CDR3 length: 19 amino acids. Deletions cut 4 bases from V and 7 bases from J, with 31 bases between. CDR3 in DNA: TGTGCCAGCAGTGGTAGCAATCAGCCCCAGCATTGGGGTGATGGGACCCAGTACTTC. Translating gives CASSGSNQPQHWGDGTQYF.